This T cell receptor beta chain derives from a study of blood T cell repertoires in COVID-19. Assay used: immunoSEQ multiplex PCR; TCRdb lists only in-frame clones, some missing. The repertoire includes 200,000 or so clones, 70% to 90% of them detected once, and 3% to 3.5% sits in the top ten. V lost 3 bases and J 4 bases, leaving 7 bases between the germline ends. This CDR3 is 13 amino acids long. The rearrangement joins TRBV12-3 or TRBV12-4 to TRBJ1-5, with unresolved D. The specimen sequenced was peripheral blood. This receptor was identified in a man between 60 and 75 years old with acute or convalescent COVID-19. CDR3 amino acids: CASSFYPNQPQHF. For the CDR3, the DNA is TGTGCCAGCAGTTTTTATCCGAATCAGCCCCAGCATTTT.